This T cell receptor beta chain emerged from a study of cytomegalovirus exposure and HLA in healthy donors. Study in general: In an earlier analysis, around 120 million unique TCR beta sequences were found from approximately 190 million T cells. Study-level findings and limits: Altogether, 150 to 200 TCR beta chains were recorded as cytomegalovirus-associated. A later analysis, which compared TCR beta chains of equal frequency, found the HLA-associated ones more clonally expanded.

The CDR3 sequence is 14 residues long. Trimming shortened V by 5 bases and J by 0 bases, and 11 bases separated the two germline ends. Germline V gene lookup returns CDR1 SGHTA and CDR2 FQGNSA. Concerning this clone itself: The antigen is unknown.

PCR primers comprised 60 Vbeta and 13 Jbeta primers. Method: immunoSEQ multiplex PCR; TCRdb's copy keeps in-frame clones and lacks some. The sample includes about 260,000 clones, approximately 84% of them seen just once. This TCR was sampled from a woman in her thirties or forties in good health and CMV-seropositive. The rearrangement uses TRBV7-2 and TRBJ2-7, with unresolved D. Material: PBMCs. The CDR3 reads CASSRPTGSYEQYF. In DNA, the CDR3 is TGTGCCAGCAGCCGGCCGACGGGCTCCTACGAGCAGTACTTC.